The clone carrying this T cell receptor (beta chain) was seen a single time. TCRdb's table, derived via immunoSEQ multiplex PCR, lists solely in-frame clones and lacks some. This repertoire shows some 120,000 clones, about 90% found once; its top ten account for 7.6%. The sample belongs to a study of T cell responses to AZD1222 COVID-19 vaccine. Per germline, CDR1 SGDLS and CDR2 YYNGEE. CDR3 length: 13 amino acids. Trimming took 3 bases from V and 5 from J, leaving 12 bases between them. The source was peripheral blood, collected on day 0 of AZD1222 vaccination. This chain connects TRBV9 to TRBJ2-7, with D maybe TRBD2 (5 bases). This TCR was sampled from an adult in good health. The CDR3 DNA is TGTGCCAGCAGCGCCACCGGGGTTAACGAGCAGTACTTC. Protein product: CASSATGVNEQYF.